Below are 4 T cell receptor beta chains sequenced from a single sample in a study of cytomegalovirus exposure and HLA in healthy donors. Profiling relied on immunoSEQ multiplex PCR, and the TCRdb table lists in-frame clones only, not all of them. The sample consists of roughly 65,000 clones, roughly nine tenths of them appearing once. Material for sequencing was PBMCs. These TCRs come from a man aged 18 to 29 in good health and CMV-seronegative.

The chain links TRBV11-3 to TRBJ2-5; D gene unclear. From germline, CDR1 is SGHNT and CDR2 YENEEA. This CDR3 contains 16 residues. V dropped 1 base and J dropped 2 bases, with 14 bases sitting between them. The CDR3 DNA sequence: TGTGCCAGCAGCTTAGTAAACTACCGAGAACAAGAGACCCAGTACTTC. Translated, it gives CASSLVNYREQETQYF.

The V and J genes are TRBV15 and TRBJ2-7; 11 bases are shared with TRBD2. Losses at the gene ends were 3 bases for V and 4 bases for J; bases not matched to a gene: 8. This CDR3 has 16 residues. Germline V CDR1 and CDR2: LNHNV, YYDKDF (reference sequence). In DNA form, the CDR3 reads TGTGCCACCAGCAGGGGAGGGACTAGCGGAGCTTACGAGCAGTACTTC. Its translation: CATSRGGTSGAYEQYF.

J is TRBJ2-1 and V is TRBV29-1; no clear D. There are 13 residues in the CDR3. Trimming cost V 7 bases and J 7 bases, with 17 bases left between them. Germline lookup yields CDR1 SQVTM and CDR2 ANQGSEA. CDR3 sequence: CSAQPRLVNEQFF. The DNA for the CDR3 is TGCAGCGCCCAGCCGCGGTTGGTAAATGAGCAGTTCTTC.

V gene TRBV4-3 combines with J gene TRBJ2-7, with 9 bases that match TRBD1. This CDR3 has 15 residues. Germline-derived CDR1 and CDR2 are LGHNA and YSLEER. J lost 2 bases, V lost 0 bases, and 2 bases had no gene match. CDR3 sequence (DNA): TGCGCCAGCAGCCAAGATGGGGACAGGGCCTACGAGCAGTACTTC. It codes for CASSQDGDRAYEQYF.